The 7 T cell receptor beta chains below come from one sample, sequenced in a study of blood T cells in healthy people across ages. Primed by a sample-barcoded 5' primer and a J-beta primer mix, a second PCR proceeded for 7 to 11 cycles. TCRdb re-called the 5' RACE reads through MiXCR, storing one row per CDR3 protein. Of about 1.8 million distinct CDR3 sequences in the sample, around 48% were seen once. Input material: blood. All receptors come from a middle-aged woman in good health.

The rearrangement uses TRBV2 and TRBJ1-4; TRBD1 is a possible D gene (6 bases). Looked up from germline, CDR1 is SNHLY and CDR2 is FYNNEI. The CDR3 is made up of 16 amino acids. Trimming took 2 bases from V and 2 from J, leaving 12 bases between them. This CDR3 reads CASSETPTGTNEKLFF. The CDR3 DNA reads TGTGCCAGCAGTGAAACGCCGACAGGCACTAATGAAAAACTGTTTTTT. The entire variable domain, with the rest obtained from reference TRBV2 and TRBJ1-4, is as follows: EPEVTQTPSHQVTQMGQEVILRCVPISNHLYFYWYRQILGQKVEFLVSFYNNEISEKSEIFDDQFSVERPDGSNFTLKIRSTKLEDSAMYFCASSETPTGTNEKLFFGSGTQLSVL.

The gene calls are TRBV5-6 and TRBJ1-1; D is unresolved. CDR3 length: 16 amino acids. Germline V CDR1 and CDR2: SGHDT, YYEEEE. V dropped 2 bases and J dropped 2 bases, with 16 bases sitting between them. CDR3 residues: CASSFGFGRFNTEAFF. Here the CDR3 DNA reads TGTGCCAGCAGCTTTGGTTTTGGAAGATTCAACACTGAAGCTTTCTTT.

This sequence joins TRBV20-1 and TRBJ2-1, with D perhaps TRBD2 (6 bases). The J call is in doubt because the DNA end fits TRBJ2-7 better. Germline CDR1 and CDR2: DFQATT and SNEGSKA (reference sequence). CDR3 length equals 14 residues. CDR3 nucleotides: TGCAGTGCTAGGGGGGAGACCGGGCGGGGTGAGCAGTACTTC. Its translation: CSARGETGRGEQYF.

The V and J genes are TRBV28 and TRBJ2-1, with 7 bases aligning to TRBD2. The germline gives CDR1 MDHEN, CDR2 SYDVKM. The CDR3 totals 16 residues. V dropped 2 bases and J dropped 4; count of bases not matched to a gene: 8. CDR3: CASSLVPGGLYNEQFF. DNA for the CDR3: TGTGCCAGCAGTTTAGTTCCGGGGGGTTTGTACAATGAGCAGTTCTTC.

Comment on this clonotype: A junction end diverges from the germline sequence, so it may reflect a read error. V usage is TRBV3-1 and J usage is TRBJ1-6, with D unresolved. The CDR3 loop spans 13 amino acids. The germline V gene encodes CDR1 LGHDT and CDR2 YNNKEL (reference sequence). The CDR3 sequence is CASSQEVPSPLHF. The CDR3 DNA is TGTGCCAGCAGTCAAGAGGTTCCTTCACCCCTCCACTTT.

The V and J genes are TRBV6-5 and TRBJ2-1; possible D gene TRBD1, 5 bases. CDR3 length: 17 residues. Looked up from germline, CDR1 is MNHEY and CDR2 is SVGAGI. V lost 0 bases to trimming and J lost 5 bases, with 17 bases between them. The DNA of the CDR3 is TGTGCCAGCAGTTACTCGCTAGGGGCAAGTTCCCACAATGAGCAGTTCTTC. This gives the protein CASSYSLGASSHNEQFF.

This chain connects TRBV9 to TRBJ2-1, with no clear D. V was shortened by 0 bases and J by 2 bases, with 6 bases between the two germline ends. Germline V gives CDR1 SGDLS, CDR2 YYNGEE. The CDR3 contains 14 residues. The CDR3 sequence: CASSVAEAYNEQFF. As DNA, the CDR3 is TGTGCCAGCAGCGTAGCTGAAGCCTACAATGAGCAGTTCTTC. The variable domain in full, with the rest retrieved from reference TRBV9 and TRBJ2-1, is DSGVTQTPKHLITATGQRVTLRCSPRSGDLSVYWYQQSLDQGLQFLIQYYNGEERAKGNILERFSAQQFPDLHSELNLSSLELGDSALYFCASSVAEAYNEQFFGPGTRLTVL.